Listed below are T cell receptor beta chains from one sample, sequenced in a study of early T cells in non-severe SARS-CoV-2 infection. Each CDR3 protein gets one entry after TCRdb re-called the 5' RACE reads with MiXCR. The sample carries roughly 80,000 distinct CDR3 sequences, around 15% recorded once. The sequenced sample consisted of whole blood. The receptors originated from an adult who was a healthcare worker with PCR-confirmed SARS-CoV-2 infection or an uninfected control (not recorded which). Both conserved end residues are part of each CDR3. A D gene is named only where the DNA matches it firmly. Clone size appears in some rows only: once, few, many, or a class for an expanded clone.

D,J,V,size,CDR3,DNA
NA,TRBJ1-2,TRBV4-3,NA,CASSQERSIGSSGYTF,TGCGCCAGCAGCCAAGAGAGGTCCATTGGGAGCTCTGGCTACACCTTC
NA,TRBJ2-1,TRBV6-2/TRBV6-3,NA,CASSFSHNEQFF,TGTGCCAGCAGTTTTTCCCACAATGAGCAGTTCTTC
TRBD2,TRBJ2-3,TRBV6-2/TRBV6-3,NA,CASSSAGAGTDTQYF,TGTGCCAGCAGTTCAGCGGGGGCAGGCACAGATACGCAGTATTTT
NA,TRBJ1-3,TRBV10-3,NA,CAISESSSGNTIYF,TGTGCCATCAGTGAGTCCTCCTCTGGAAACACCATATATTTT
NA,TRBJ1-1,TRBV6-4,few,CASSEQGNTEAFF,TGTGCCAGCAGTGAACAGGGGAACACTGAAGCTTTCTTT
NA,TRBJ2-1,TRBV20-1,few,CSARDPGARYNEQFF,TGCAGTGCTAGAGATCCCGGGGCCAGATACAATGAGCAGTTCTTC
NA,TRBJ2-1,TRBV7-6,NA,CASSSSVSEQFF,TGTGCCAGCAGTTCTAGCGTTAGTGAGCAGTTCTTC
TRBD1,TRBJ1-2,TRBV20-1,many,CSFPGQINYGYTF,TGCAGCTTTCCGGGACAGATCAACTATGGCTACACCTTC
NA,TRBJ1-4,TRBV6-6,many,CASSPGPVGNEKLFF,TGTGCCAGCAGCCCGGGCCCCGTGGGTAATGAAAAACTGTTTTTT
NA,TRBJ2-4,TRBV28,NA,CASSSRSARSKNIQYF,TGTGCCAGCAGTTCTAGAAGCGCGAGATCCAAAAACATTCAGTACTTC
NA,TRBJ1-4,TRBV6-6,NA,CASSYSRTPNEKLFF,TGTGCCAGCAGTTACTCGAGGACCCCCAATGAAAAACTGTTTTTT
NA,TRBJ1-4,TRBV28,few,CASRPGSADEKLFF,TGTGCCAGCAGACCTGGATCCGCGGATGAAAAACTGTTTTTT
NA,TRBJ2-7,TRBV4-2,many,CASSQVKFDYEQYF,TGTGCCAGCAGCCAAGTAAAATTCGACTACGAGCAGTACTTC
NA,TRBJ1-2,TRBV6-6,many,CASSPPGDLYGYTF,TGTGCCAGCAGCCCACCGGGTGACCTCTATGGCTACACCTTC
TRBD1,TRBJ2-7,TRBV29-1,NA,CSVRPRTGQTKSSYEQYF,TGCAGCGTACGCCCTCGGACAGGACAAACCAAAAGCTCCTACGAGCAGTACTTC
NA,TRBJ2-2,TRBV6-5,NA,CASSRGSRVNTGELFF,TGTGCCAGCAGTCGGGGATCGAGGGTAAACACCGGGGAGCTGTTTTTT
TRBD1,TRBJ2-5,TRBV19,NA,CASSMRQGAIKETQYF,TGTGCCAGTAGTATGAGACAGGGGGCAATCAAAGAGACCCAGTACTTC
NA,TRBJ2-5,TRBV12-3/TRBV12-4,many,CASILSSGETQYF,TGTGCCAGCATCCTTTCGAGCGGGGAGACCCAGTACTTC
NA,TRBJ1-2,TRBV10-3,few,CATRRETSNYGYTF,TGTGCCACCCGACGCGAGACATCCAACTATGGCTACACCTTC
NA,TRBJ2-1,TRBV7-6,NA,CASSLGSYNEQFF,TGTGCCAGCAGCTTAGGGTCCTACAATGAGCAGTTCTTC
NA,TRBJ2-3,TRBV3-1,NA,CASSHHRLADTQYF,TGTGCCAGCAGCCACCATCGACTAGCAGATACGCAGTATTTT
NA,TRBJ2-1,TRBV6-2/TRBV6-3,NA,CASRSGGAYNEQFF,TGTGCCAGCAGAAGTGGAGGGGCCTACAATGAGCAGTTCTTC